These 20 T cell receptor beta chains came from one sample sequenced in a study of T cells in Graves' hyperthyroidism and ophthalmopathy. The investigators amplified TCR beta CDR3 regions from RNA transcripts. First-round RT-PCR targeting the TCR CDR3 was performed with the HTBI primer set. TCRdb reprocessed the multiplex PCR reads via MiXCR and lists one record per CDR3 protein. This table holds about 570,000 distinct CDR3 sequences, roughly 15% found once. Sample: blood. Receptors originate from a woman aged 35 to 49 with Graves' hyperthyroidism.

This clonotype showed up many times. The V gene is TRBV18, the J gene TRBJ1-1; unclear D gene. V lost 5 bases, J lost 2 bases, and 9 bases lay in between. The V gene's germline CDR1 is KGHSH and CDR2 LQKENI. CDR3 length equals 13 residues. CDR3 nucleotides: TGTGCCAGCTCAGGGCAGTTTAACACTGAAGCTTTCTTT. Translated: CASSGQFNTEAFF. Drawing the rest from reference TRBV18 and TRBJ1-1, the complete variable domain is NAGVMQNPRHLVRRRGQEARLRCSPMKGHSHVYWYRQLPEEGLKFMVYLQKENIIDESGMPKERFSAEFPKEGPSILRIQQVVRGDSAAYFCASSGQFNTEAFFGQGTRLTVV.

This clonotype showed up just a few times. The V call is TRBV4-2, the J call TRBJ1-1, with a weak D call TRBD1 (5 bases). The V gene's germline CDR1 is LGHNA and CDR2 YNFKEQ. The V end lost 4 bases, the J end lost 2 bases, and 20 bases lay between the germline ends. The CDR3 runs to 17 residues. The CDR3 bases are TGTGCCAGCAGCCCAGGGCCGGGGGAACCCTCTAACACTGAAGCTTTCTTT. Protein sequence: CASSPGPGEPSNTEAFF.

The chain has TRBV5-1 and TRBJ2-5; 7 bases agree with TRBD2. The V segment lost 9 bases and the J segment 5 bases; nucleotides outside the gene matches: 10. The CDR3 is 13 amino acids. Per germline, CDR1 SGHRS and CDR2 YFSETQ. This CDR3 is CATSGEGWETQYF. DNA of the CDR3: TGCGCCACCTCCGGGGAGGGTTGGGAGACCCAGTACTTC.

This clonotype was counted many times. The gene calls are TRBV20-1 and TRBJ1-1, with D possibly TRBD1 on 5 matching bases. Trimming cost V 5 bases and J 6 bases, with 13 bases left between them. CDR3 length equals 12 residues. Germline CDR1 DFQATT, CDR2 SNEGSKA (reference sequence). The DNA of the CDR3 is TGCAGTGCTGCTCGGGGGATGGCTGAAGCTTTCTTT. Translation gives CSAARGMAEAFF.

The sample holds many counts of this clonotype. CDR3 amino acids: CASSPSGPRGSTDTQYF. The CDR3 region has the DNA TGCGCCAGCAGCCCCAGCGGGCCCCGGGGATCCACAGATACGCAGTATTTT. The chain is built from TRBV5-1 and TRBJ2-3, with a weak D call TRBD2 (6 bases). Looked up from germline, CDR1 is SGHRS and CDR2 is YFSETQ. The CDR3 sequence is 17 residues long. V gave up 4 bases and J gave up 2 bases, with 20 bases separating them.

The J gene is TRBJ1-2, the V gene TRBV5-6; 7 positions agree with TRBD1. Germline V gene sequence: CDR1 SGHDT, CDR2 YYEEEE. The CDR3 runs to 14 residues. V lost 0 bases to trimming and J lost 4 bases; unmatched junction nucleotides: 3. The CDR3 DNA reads TGTGCCAGCAGCTTGGGGGACAGACTCTATGGCTACACCTTC. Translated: CASSLGDRLYGYTF.

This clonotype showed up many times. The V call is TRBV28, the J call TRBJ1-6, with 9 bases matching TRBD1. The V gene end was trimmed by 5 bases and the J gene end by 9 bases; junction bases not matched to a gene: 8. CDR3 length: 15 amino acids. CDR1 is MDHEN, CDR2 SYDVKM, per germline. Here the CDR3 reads CASSTRQGEVSPLHF. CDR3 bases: TGTGCCAGCAGTACGCGACAGGGGGAGGTTTCACCCCTCCACTTT.

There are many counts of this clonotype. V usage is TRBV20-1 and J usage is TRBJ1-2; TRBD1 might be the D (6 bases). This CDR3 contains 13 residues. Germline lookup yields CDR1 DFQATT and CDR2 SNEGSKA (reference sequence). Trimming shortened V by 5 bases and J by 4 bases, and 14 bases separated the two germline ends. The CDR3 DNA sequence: TGCAGTGCTGTTCGAACAGGGAGCTATGGCTACACCTTC. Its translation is CSAVRTGSYGYTF.

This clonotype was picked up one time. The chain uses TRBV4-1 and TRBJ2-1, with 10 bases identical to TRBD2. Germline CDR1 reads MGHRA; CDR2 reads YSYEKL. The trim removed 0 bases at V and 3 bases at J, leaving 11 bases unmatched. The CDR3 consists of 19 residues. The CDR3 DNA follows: TGCGCCAGCAGCCAAGACCCGGGGAGGGGACTAGCGCTCTACAATGAGCAGTTCTTC. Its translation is CASSQDPGRGLALYNEQFF.

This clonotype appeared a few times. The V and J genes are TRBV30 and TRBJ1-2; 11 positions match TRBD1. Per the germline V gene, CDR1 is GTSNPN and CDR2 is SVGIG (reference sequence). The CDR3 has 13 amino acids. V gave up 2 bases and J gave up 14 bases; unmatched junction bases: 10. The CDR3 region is CAWSLRDRGFQTF. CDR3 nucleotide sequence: TGTGCCTGGAGTCTCAGGGACAGGGGGTTTCAGACCTTC.

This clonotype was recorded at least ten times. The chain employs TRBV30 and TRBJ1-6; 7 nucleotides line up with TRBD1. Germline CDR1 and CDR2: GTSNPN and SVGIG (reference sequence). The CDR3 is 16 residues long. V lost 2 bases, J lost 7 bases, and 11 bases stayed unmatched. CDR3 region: CAWSHDTGTENSPLHF. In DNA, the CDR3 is TGTGCCTGGAGTCACGACACCGGGACAGAAAATTCACCCCTCCACTTT. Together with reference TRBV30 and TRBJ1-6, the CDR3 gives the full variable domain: SQTIHQWPATLVQPVGSPLSLECTVEGTSNPNLYWYRQAAGRGLQLLFYSVGIGQISSEVPQNLSASRPQDRQFILSSKKLLLSDSGFYLCAWSHDTGTENSPLHFGNGTRLTVT.

The CDR3 coding sequence is TGCGCCAGCAGCCAAGAAGGGCAGGGGGTATCCTACGAGCAGTACTTC. Protein sequence: CASSQEGQGVSYEQYF. V usage is TRBV4-3 and J usage is TRBJ2-7, with 7 bases that match TRBD1. Germline V gene data show CDR1 as LGHNA and CDR2 as YSLEER. There are 16 residues in the CDR3. J was trimmed by 1 base and V by 0 bases; bases with no gene match: 6.

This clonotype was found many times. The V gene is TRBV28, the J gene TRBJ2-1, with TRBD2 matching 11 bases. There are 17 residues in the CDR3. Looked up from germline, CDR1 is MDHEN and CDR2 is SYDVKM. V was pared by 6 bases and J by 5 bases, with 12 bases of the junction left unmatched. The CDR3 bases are TGTGCCAGCAGCCCGAACCTGGGACTAGCGGAGCACAATGAGCAGTTCTTC. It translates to CASSPNLGLAEHNEQFF.

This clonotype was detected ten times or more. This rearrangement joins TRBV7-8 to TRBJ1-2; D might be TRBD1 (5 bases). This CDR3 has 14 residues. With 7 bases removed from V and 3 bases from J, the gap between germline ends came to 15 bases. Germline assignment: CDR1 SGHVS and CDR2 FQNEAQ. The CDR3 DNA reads TGTGCCAGCACCGCTGGCGGGGGGGACTATGGCTACACCTTC. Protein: CASTAGGGDYGYTF.

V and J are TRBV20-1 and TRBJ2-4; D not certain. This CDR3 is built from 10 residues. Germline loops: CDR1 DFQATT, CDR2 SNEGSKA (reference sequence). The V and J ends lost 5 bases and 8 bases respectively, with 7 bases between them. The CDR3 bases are TGCAGTGCTGGTATTGACATTCAGTACTTC. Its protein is CSAGIDIQYF.

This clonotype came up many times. CDR3 bases: TGTGCCAGTAGCCTCCGGGGAGTGAACACCGGGGAGCTGTTTTTT. Translated, it gives CASSLRGVNTGELFF. V usage is TRBV19 and J usage is TRBJ2-2; D possibly corresponds to TRBD2 (5 bases). CDR3 length: 15 residues. Germline lookup yields CDR1 LNHDA and CDR2 SQIVND (reference sequence). Deletions cut 6 bases from V and 1 base from J, with 12 bases between.

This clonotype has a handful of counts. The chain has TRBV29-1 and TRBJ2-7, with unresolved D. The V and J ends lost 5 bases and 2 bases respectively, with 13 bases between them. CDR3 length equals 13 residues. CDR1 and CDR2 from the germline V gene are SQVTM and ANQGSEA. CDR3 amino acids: CSVFWTATYEQYF. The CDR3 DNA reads TGCAGCGTTTTTTGGACGGCTACCTACGAGCAGTACTTC.

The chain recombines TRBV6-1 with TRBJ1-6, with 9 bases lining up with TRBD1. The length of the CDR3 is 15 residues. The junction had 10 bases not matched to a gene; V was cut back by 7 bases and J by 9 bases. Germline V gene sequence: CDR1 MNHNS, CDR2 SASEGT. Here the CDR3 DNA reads TGTGCCAGCAATTCTCCGGGACAGGGTTTTTCACCCCTCCACTTT. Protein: CASNSPGQGFSPLHF.

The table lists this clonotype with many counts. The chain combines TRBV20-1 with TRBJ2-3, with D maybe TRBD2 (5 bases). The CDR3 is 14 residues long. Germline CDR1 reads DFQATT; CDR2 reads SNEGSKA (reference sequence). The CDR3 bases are TGCTCATCAGACCCGGGGATCCCCACAGATACGCAGTATTTT. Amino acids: CSSDPGIPTDTQYF.

CDR3 loop: CASSPLAGGNQETQYF. CDR3 sequence (DNA): TGTGCCAGCTCACCTCTGGCGGGAGGCAACCAAGAGACCCAGTACTTC. The chain recombines TRBV18 with TRBJ2-5, with 8 positions matching TRBD2. The CDR3 length is 16 residues. The germline V gene encodes CDR1 KGHSH and CDR2 LQKENI. Trimming cost V 3 bases and J 0 bases; bases outside gene matches: 6.